This T cell receptor beta chain was retrieved from a study of blood T cell repertoires in COVID-19. Authors' analysis steps: Scientists estimated how many nucleated cells there were by amplifying reference gene primers. The data were produced by immunoSEQ multiplex PCR, yet TCRdb's version contains in-frame clones alone and is incomplete. That table is the source of V, J and clone size, and D and trimming were worked out from the DNA. The table lists more than 200,000 clones, approximately 80% of them singletons. There are 12 residues in the CDR3. V was trimmed by 1 base and J by 7 bases, leaving 7 bases between them. From germline, CDR1 is MNHNS and CDR2 SASEGT.

The specimen was peripheral blood. The receptor comes from a man aged 35-49 years with acute or convalescent COVID-19. The V call is TRBV6-1, the J call TRBJ1-2, with D hard to call. The CDR3 region is CASSEDVLGYTF. In DNA, the CDR3 is TGTGCCAGCAGTGAAGATGTTCTTGGCTACACCTTC.